This T cell receptor beta chain was sequenced for a study of early stage breast cancer tumors. Study overall: About 70% of the 16 invasive tumors were ER+, PR+ and HER2-.

General study points: Functional markers like CD4, CD8 and FOXP3 were missed in bulk sequencing. In about 85% of the 16 patients, blood comparison separated tumor from normal breast. Tumors had about 2.6-fold higher T cell density than normal breast.

For this clone: Antigen specificity is unknown.

The data were produced by immunoSEQ multiplex PCR, yet TCRdb's version contains in-frame clones alone and is incomplete. The profile covers some 35,000 clones, with 70% to 80% appearing a single time and 6.5% to 8% taken by the ten largest. Material: blood. This TCR was recovered from a person in their sixties or seventies with breast cancer.

CDR3 sequence: CASSLPPGYNTEAFF. CDR3 coding DNA: TGTGCCAGCAGCTTACCCCCGGGCTATAACACTGAAGCTTTCTTT. The rearrangement joins TRBV28 to TRBJ1-1, with D hard to call. The germline V gene encodes CDR1 MDHEN and CDR2 SYDVKM. Between the trimmed V and J ends, which lost 6 bases and 2 bases, there was a span of 16 bases. The CDR3 contains 15 residues. Based on the CDR3 plus reference TRBV28 and TRBJ1-1, the full variable domain is DVKVTQSSRYLVKRTGEKVFLECVQDMDHENMFWYRQDPGLGLRLIYFSYDVKMKEKGDIPEGYSVSREKKERFSLILESASTNQTSMYLCASSLPPGYNTEAFFGQGTRLTVV.